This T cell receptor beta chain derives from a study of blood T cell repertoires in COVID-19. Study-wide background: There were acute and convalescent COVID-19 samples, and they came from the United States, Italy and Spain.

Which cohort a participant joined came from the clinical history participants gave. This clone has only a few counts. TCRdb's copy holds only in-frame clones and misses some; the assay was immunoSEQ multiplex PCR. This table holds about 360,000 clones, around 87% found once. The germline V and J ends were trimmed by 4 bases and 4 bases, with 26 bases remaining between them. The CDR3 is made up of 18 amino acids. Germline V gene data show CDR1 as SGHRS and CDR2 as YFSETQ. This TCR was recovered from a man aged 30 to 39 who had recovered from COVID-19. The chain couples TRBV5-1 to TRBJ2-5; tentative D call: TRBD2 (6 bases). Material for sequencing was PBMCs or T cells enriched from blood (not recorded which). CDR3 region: CASSRTAATSRWGETQYF. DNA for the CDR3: TGCGCCAGCAGCCGAACTGCCGCAACTAGCAGGTGGGGAGAGACCCAGTACTTC.